The entry below describes one T cell receptor beta chain. This clonotype was seen only once. What this receptor recognizes is not known. The sample holds no much larger clone one base away, and base qualities are not on file. On its own, one read is weak support. This specimen comes from a study of T cell repertoires in cytomegalovirus infection (dated by TCRdb to between 2018 and 2021). For the wider study: Recently identified HLA-C-restricted CMV epitopes, whose presentation resists viral immunomodulation, were targeted by peptide stimulations together with well-studied HLA-B-restricted epitopes. Because public TCR beta signatures pointed to carriage of CMV infection together with the matching HLA type, the HLA type of each donor mattered for the analysis.

The treatment or condition label, as the study defines it: in vitro stimulation with specific CMV peptide epitopes to enrich CMV-specific T cells. The sequencer listed for this sample is Illumina HiSeq 1500. Using fastp at Q25 and MiXCR, TCRdb reprocessed the public reads and kept productive beta chains. Identical CDR3 protein sequences are pooled into one entry, listed with their most common genes and DNA. In this sample the table shows hundreds of thousands of distinct CDR3 sequences, approximately 40% of which occur a single time. Around 45% of the sample goes to the ten largest clones. From cysteine to phenylalanine, the CDR3 is 15 amino acids long. CDR3 DNA is the only sequence kept; it has 45 bases, read in frame from the first base. A distance of 16 bases separates the germline ends of V and J, which lose 3 bases and 7 bases respectively. CDR1 is given as KGHSH and CDR2 as LQKENI, both from the germline V gene.

Overall results and qualifications from the work: In both this cohort and an independent roughly 330-donor cohort, the cumulative frequency of public TCR beta family members distinguished carriers of CMV infection plus the relevant HLA type. The ex vivo response was dominated by HLA-C-restricted CMV-specific TCR beta clonotypes, and the single most frequent clonotype in two of eight donors was supplied by these HLA-C-restricted clonotypes.

This clonotype originated in a human donor in good health (CMV status not recorded). Some clones in this sample may be carry-over from other donors' samples. The V and J segments used are TRBV18 and TRBJ2-1; the D gene is possibly TRBD1 or TRBD2, each agreeing over 6 bases. The sample in question was cultured PBMCs, obtained from culture after CMV antigen stimulation. For the CDR3, the sequence is CASSPQEGDGNEQFF. The sequenced DNA is TGTGCCAGCTCACCGCAGGAGGGGGACGGGAATGAGCAGTTCTTC.